These T cell receptor beta chains were read from a single sample in a study of naive and memory T cell subsets. MiXCR was run by TCRdb on the UMI-ligation and nested PCR reads, yielding one entry per CDR3 protein. The sample contains 95,000 to 150,000 distinct CDR3 sequences, 35% to 40% of which appear only once. The sequenced sample was central memory CD4+ T cells from blood. Source of these receptors: a human donor in good health. CDR3s include the opening cysteine and the closing phenylalanine or tryptophan.

j_call v_call cdr3_aa
TRBJ2-3 TRBV2 CASSDFSGRDTQYF
TRBJ1-3 TRBV3-1 CASSLSWDRPGNTIYF
TRBJ2-6 TRBV9 CASSVNRGRPSGANVLTF
TRBJ1-4 TRBV29-1 CSVASGREKLFF
TRBJ2-7 TRBV6-2/TRBV6-3 CASRGTSGYYEQYF
TRBJ2-3 TRBV5-1 CASSPGRFGDTQYF
TRBJ1-1 TRBV20-1 CSAPKTDSNTEAFF
TRBJ2-1 TRBV11-2 CASSSYLGTGPLF
TRBJ2-5 TRBV29-1 CSVKGSGRVGFYF
TRBJ2-3 TRBV7-6 CASSSFPGLAGGKGDTQYF
TRBJ2-1 TRBV3-1 CASSHGTEQFF
TRBJ1-4 TRBV7-2 CASSLGGSGEFRRSTNEKLFF
TRBJ2-1 TRBV20-1 CSARDGSSRHNEQFF
TRBJ2-3 TRBV5-6 CASSRLADSTDTQYF
TRBJ2-6 TRBV28 CASTETRGANVLTF
TRBJ1-6 TRBV14 CASSQEVRNSPLHF
TRBJ2-1 TRBV24-1 CATSDTGTGSSYNEQFF
TRBJ2-6 TRBV28 CASRRRSGANVLTF
TRBJ1-1 TRBV13 CASSLGDRGRTEAFF
TRBJ2-7 TRBV7-2 CASSTKGGPHEQYF
TRBJ2-1 TRBV29-1 CSVEVSRAYNEQFF
TRBJ2-7 TRBV30 CAWSVNGQGAFRQYF
TRBJ1-4 TRBV7-9 CASSWTGSGATNEKLFF
TRBJ2-7 TRBV20-1 CSAGTGYEQYF
TRBJ2-1 TRBV7-9 CASSRGGSSGRGVDEQFF
TRBJ2-4 TRBV7-2 CASSSKLAGGRNIQYF
TRBJ1-4 TRBV20-1 CSAPMRGGIEKLFF
TRBJ2-1 TRBV20-1 CSATLDSYNEQFF
TRBJ2-1 TRBV28 CASSHTRTRRPYNEQFF
TRBJ2-2 TRBV14 CASSQAFGGELFF
TRBJ2-3 TRBV27 CASSIQPLTDTQYF
TRBJ2-7 TRBV29-1 CSGNRGYEQYF
TRBJ2-2 TRBV11-3 CASSLFRGELFF
TRBJ1-1 TRBV19 CASTPSFRGLEAFF
TRBJ2-5 TRBV5-1 CASAKTQPKETQYF
TRBJ2-1 TRBV5-1 CASSLAETKYNEQFF
TRBJ2-7 TRBV15 CATSQWAPGSYEQYF
TRBJ1-1 TRBV30 CAWSFRAATEAFF
TRBJ2-7 TRBV5-5 CASSSTGGTPYEQYF
TRBJ2-7 TRBV29-1 CSVEEGGGRQLYF